Listed here are 8 T cell receptor beta chains from one sample, sequenced in a study of OX40 agonist ivuxolimab in advanced cancers. The protocol was immunoSEQ multiplex PCR, while the TCRdb copy is restricted to in-frame clones and leaves out a portion. Of around 50,000 clones listed, roughly 90% are singletons. The sequences come from CD4+ or CD8+ T cells sorted from blood, collected in a trial of the OX40 agonist ivuxolimab. These receptors all stem from an adult with an advanced solid tumor such as melanoma, head and neck, liver or kidney cancer.

The chain employs TRBV9 and TRBJ2-1; 9 bases are a match to TRBD2. Trimming cost V 0 bases and J 8 bases; bases outside gene matches: 3. Germline V gene lookup returns CDR1 SGDLS and CDR2 YYNGEE. The CDR3 sequence is 14 residues long. This chain's CDR3 is CASSVVAGVDEQFF. CDR3 DNA sequence: TGTGCCAGCAGCGTAGTAGCGGGAGTAGATGAGCAGTTCTTC.

The V call is TRBV28, the J call TRBJ1-2; the D is unclear. CDR1 and CDR2 from the germline V gene are MDHEN and SYDVKM. The CDR3 has 13 residues. V dropped 5 bases and J dropped 2 bases, with 9 bases sitting between them. CDR3 bases: TGTGCCAGCAGTCCCCGGGGAAACTATGGCTACACCTTC. Encoded protein: CASSPRGNYGYTF.

This clone has just a few counts. The chain carries TRBV5-1 and TRBJ1-1, with D tentatively TRBD1 (5 bases). CDR3 length: 13 amino acids. Trimming took 4 bases from V and 4 from J, leaving 11 bases between them. Germline lookup yields CDR1 SGHRS and CDR2 YFSETQ. The CDR3 is CASSKGAGTEAFF. The CDR3 DNA is TGCGCCAGCAGCAAAGGGGCAGGCACTGAAGCTTTCTTT.

V is TRBV1 and J is TRBJ2-1; the DNA was not compared with TRBD2, the D call given in the table. TRBV1 is a documented pseudogene. CDR3 length: 18 amino acids. CDR3 nucleotide sequence: TGCACCAGCAGCCAAGATTTTAGCTACAACCCATTTTACAATGAGCAGTTCTTC. Translated: CTSSQDFSYNPFYNEQFF.

V usage is TRBV28 and J usage is TRBJ1-4; no clear D gene. V was clipped by 1 base and J by 0 bases, with 9 bases between them. The germline V gene encodes CDR1 MDHEN and CDR2 SYDVKM. This CDR3 comprises 16 residues. CDR3 DNA: TGTGCCAGCAGTTTATTTACGGATGCAACTAATGAAAAACTGTTTTTT. This codes for CASSLFTDATNEKLFF.

The CDR3 loop reads CASSESGGSNYGYTF. CDR3 nucleotides: TGCGCCAGCAGTGAGTCTGGGGGGTCCAACTATGGCTACACCTTC. The genes are TRBV10-2 and TRBJ1-2; possibly TRBD1 for D (5 bases). V lost 0 bases and J 2 bases, leaving 10 bases between the germline ends. Germline V gene data show CDR1 as WSHSY and CDR2 as SAAADI. The CDR3 has 15 residues.

The J gene is TRBJ1-6, the V gene TRBV14; D may be TRBD1 (6 bases). Germline V gene lookup returns CDR1 SGHDN and CDR2 FVKESK. The V end lost 0 bases, the J end lost 9 bases, and 9 bases lay between the germline ends. The CDR3 is 14 amino acids. CDR3 nucleotide sequence: TGTGCCAGCAGCCAAGAAACAGGGTTTTCACCCCTCCACTTT. This encodes CASSQETGFSPLHF.

CDR3 region: CAWSFGMRRDTIYF. In DNA form, the CDR3 reads TGTGCCTGGAGTTTCGGAATGCGGCGGGACACCATATATTTT. The rearrangement links TRBV30 to TRBJ1-3; unclear D gene. The CDR3 totals 14 residues. In germline, CDR1 is GTSNPN, CDR2 SVGIG (reference sequence). V lost 2 bases, J lost 8 bases, and 16 bases lay in between.